What follows are 13 T cell receptor beta chains derived from one specimen sequenced in a study of blood T cells in healthy people across ages. A sample-barcoded 5' primer and a J-beta primer mix were used in a second PCR of roughly 6 to 11 cycles. TCRdb processed the 5' RACE reads anew with MiXCR; each CDR3 protein has one entry. The data show around 900,000 distinct CDR3 sequences, with under 35% seen just once and 17% held by the top ten. The specimen sequenced was blood. These receptors were obtained from an elderly woman in good health.

This chain uses TRBV28 with TRBJ1-3; 8 bases agree with TRBD1. V gave up 6 bases and J gave up 0 bases; unmatched junction bases: 4. CDR3 length equals 15 residues. CDR1 is MDHEN and CDR2 is SYDVKM in the germline V gene. The CDR3 DNA reads TGTGCCAGCAGACAGGGGGTTCACTCTGGAAACACCATATATTTT. It codes for CASRQGVHSGNTIYF. Full variable domain (outside the CDR3, taken from reference TRBV28 and TRBJ1-3): DVKVTQSSRYLVKRTGEKVFLECVQDMDHENMFWYRQDPGLGLRLIYFSYDVKMKEKGDIPEGYSVSREKKERFSLILESASTNQTSMYLCASRQGVHSGNTIYFGEGSWLTVV.

The J gene is TRBJ1-2, the V gene TRBV18, with TRBD1 as a possible D gene (6 bases). V lost 4 bases and J 5 bases, leaving 23 bases between the germline ends. The CDR3 contains 17 residues. Germline-derived CDR1 and CDR2 are KGHSH and LQKENI. CDR3: CASSLSLPGARGYGYTF. As DNA, the CDR3 is TGTGCCAGCTCACTTTCCTTACCAGGGGCCCGAGGATATGGCTACACCTTC.

As concerns this clonotype: A read error may explain this, as a much larger clone is one base away. The chain has TRBV12-3 or TRBV12-4 and TRBJ2-1; D ambiguous. The ends were cut back, 6 bases at V and 10 bases at J, with 13 bases in the middle. This CDR3 contains 12 residues. The CDR3 DNA reads TGTGCCAGCAGGCTCAACGGCGAAGAGCAGTTCTTC. Its translation: CASRLNGEEQFF.

The chain carries TRBV5-5 and TRBJ1-2; D perhaps matches TRBD1 (6 bases). Trimming removed 3 bases from V and 0 bases from J, with 18 bases in between. CDR1 is SGHKS, CDR2 YYEKEE, per germline (reference sequence). The CDR3 contains 17 residues. CDR3 residues: CASSSLGGPVANYGYTF. The DNA for the CDR3 is TGTGCCAGCAGCTCCTTAGGGGGGCCAGTAGCTAACTATGGCTACACCTTC.

The V gene is TRBV7-2, the J gene TRBJ1-1, with D possibly TRBD1 on 5 matching bases. The V gene's germline CDR1 is SGHTA and CDR2 FQGNSA. V was clipped by 6 bases and J by 5 bases, with 16 bases between them. CDR3 length: 14 residues. The CDR3 region has the DNA TGTGCCAGCAGGGTACAGGAAGGTTCGACTGAAGCTTTCTTT. Residues: CASRVQEGSTEAFF.

CDR3 coding DNA: TGCAGTGCTAGTGATCAGGGCGAGCAGTACTTC. This sequence encodes CSASDQGEQYF. The chain links TRBV20-1 to TRBJ2-5, with D perhaps TRBD1 (5 bases). The J call may not be correct, given that the DNA end is closer to TRBJ2-7. CDR1 DFQATT and CDR2 SNEGSKA come from the germline V gene (reference sequence). The CDR3 has 11 residues.

This clonotype was observed a few times. The chain joins TRBV4-3 to TRBJ1-2; D is unresolved. The CDR3 spans 13 residues. Germline-derived CDR1 and CDR2 are LGHNA and YSLEER. Deletions cut 0 bases from V and 8 bases from J, with 10 bases between. CDR3 in DNA: TGCGCCAGCAGCCAAGATCGAATGGGGGGCTACACCTTC. As protein: CASSQDRMGGYTF.

This clonotype has just a few counts. This chain joins TRBV7-2 and TRBJ1-4, with D maybe TRBD1 (6 bases). Germline V gene sequence: CDR1 SGHTA, CDR2 FQGNSA. This CDR3 has 15 residues. V dropped 1 base and J dropped 6 bases, with 12 bases sitting between them. The CDR3 DNA is TGTGCCAGCAGCTTAGACTGGGGGCTGGATGAAAAACTGTTTTTT. This gives the protein CASSLDWGLDEKLFF.

The table lists this clonotype with many counts. The chain joins TRBV6-2 or TRBV6-3 to TRBJ1-1; no clear D gene. Germline values: CDR1 MNHEY, CDR2 SVGEGT. This CDR3 contains 12 residues. Trimming left V 10 bases short and J 3 bases short, with 12 bases between. CDR3 coding DNA: TGTGCCACCGCAGCATATTACACTGAAGCTTTCTTT. Amino acids: CATAAYYTEAFF.

A remark on this clonotype: A much larger clone lies a single base off, so this may be a read error. V usage is TRBV2 and J usage is TRBJ2-1; TRBD1 aligns across 7 bases. From germline, CDR1 is SNHLY and CDR2 FYNNEI. The CDR3 sequence is 14 residues long. The CDR3 is CASRRGGSNNEQFF. CDR3 sequence (DNA): TGTGCCAGCAGGCGAGGGGGCTCCAACAATGAGCAGTTCTTC.

Concerning this clonotype: This may be a read error: a much more frequent sequence differs by one nucleotide. The V and J genes are TRBV7-2 and TRBJ2-1; a possible D gene is TRBD2 (5 bases). V lost 1 base, J lost 2 bases, and 12 bases lay in between. The CDR3 consists of 16 residues. Germline lookup yields CDR1 SGHTA and CDR2 FQGNSA. Written as DNA, the CDR3 is TGTACCAGCAGCTTAGTGGCCGGGAAACCCTACAATGAGCAGTTCTTC. Its protein product is CTSSLVAGKPYNEQFF.

This sequence joins TRBV24-1 and TRBJ2-5; 9 positions match TRBD2. Germline assignment: CDR1 KGHDR and CDR2 SFDVKD. CDR3 size: 15 residues. V lost 5 bases to trimming and J lost 4 bases; unmatched junction nucleotides: 7. CDR3 bases: TGTGCCACCAGTGTGGGCGGGGGGGCCCCAGAGACCCAGTACTTC. This codes for CATSVGGGAPETQYF.

A few counts support this clonotype. The J gene is TRBJ2-1, the V gene TRBV30; 9 bases match TRBD2. CDR1 is GTSNPN, CDR2 SVGIG, per germline (reference sequence). V trimming: 0 bases; J trimming: 4 bases; junction bases outside the gene matches: 4. The CDR3 sequence is 15 residues long. DNA of the CDR3: TGTGCCTGGAGTGTCAGTAGCGGGGGATACAATGAGCAGTTCTTC. This translates into CAWSVSSGGYNEQFF.